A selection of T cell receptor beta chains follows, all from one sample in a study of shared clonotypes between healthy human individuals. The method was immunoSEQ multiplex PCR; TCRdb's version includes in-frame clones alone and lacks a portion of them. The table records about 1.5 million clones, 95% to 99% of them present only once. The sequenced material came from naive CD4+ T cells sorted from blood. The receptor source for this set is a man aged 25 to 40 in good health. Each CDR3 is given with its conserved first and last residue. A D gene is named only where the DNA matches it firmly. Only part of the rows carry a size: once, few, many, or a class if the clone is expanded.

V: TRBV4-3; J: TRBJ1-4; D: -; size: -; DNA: TGCGCCAGCAGCCAAGCTAATGAAAAACTGTTTTTT; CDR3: CASSQANEKLFF
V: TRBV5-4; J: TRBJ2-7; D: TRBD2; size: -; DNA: TGTGCCAGCAGCTTAGGGAGCGGGAGTACATACGAGCAGTACTTC; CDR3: CASSLGSGSTYEQYF
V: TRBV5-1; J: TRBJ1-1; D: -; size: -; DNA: TGCGCCAGCAGCTTCCCCGGACAGGAAGCTTTCTTT; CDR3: CASSFPGQEAFF
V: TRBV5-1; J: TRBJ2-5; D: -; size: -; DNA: TGCGCCAGCATACAGGGAGTCCCTGGTCTCGGTCCCCAGTACTTC; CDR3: CASIQGVPGLGPQYF
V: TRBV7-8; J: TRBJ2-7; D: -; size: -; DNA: TGTGCCAGCAGCTTAGCGCTAGATCGGCAGGGGTACTTC; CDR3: CASSLALDRQGYF
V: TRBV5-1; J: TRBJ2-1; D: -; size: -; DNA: TGCGCCAGCAGAGGACCAGTACGAAATGAGCAGTTCTTC; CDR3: CASRGPVRNEQFF
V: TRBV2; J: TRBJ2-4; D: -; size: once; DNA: TGTGCCAGCAGCCTCCGGTCCCCCGGGGTGACCAAAAACATTCAGTACTTC; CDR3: CASSLRSPGVTKNIQYF
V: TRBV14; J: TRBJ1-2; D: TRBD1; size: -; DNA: TGTGCCAGCAGCCAAGTGGGGGACAGGGGACTCTATGGCTACACCTTC; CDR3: CASSQVGDRGLYGYTF
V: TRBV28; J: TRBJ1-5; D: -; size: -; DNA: TGTGCCAGCAGTCCAGACCTCGGCGTCATGCCCCAGCATTTT; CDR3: CASSPDLGVMPQHF
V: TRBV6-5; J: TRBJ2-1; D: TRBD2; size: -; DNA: TGTGCCAGCAGTTACTCCCCCCTAGCGGACTACAATGAGCAGTTCTTC; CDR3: CASSYSPLADYNEQFF
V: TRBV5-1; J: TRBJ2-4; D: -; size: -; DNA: TGCGCCAGCAGCTCCGGTTTGGGACCTAGGGAAAACATTCAGTACTTC; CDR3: CASSSGLGPRENIQYF
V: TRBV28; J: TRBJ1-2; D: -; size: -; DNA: TGTGCCAGCAGGCTAAATGGGCTGAACTATGGCTACACCTTC; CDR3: CASRLNGLNYGYTF
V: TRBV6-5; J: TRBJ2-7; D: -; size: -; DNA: TGTGCCAGCAGTTACGGTGGGCCGTATACAGAGCAGTACTTC; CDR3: CASSYGGPYTEQYF
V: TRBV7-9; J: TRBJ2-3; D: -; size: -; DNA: TGTGCCAGCAGCTTAGATGGCGGGGTCAGCACAGATACGCAGTATTTT; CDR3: CASSLDGGVSTDTQYF
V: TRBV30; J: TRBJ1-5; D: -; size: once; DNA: TGTGCCTGGAAAAGGGAGGGTCAGCCCCAGCATTTT; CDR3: CAWKREGQPQHF
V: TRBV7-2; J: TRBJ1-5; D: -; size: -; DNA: TGTGCCAGCAGTCCAGCCTATGGGCCCCAGCATTTT; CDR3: CASSPAYGPQHF
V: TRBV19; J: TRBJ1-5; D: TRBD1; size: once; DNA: TGTGCCAGTAGTATATCTCGGACAGGGACTTATAGCAATCAGCCCCAGCATTTT; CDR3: CASSISRTGTYSNQPQHF
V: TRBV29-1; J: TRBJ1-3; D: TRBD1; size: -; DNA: TGCAGCGTCGGTCAGGGGGTGTTCGACACCATATATTTT; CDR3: CSVGQGVFDTIYF
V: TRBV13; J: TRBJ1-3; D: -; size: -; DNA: TGTGCCAGCAGCTTGGGAACTGGAAACACCATATATTTT; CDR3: CASSLGTGNTIYF
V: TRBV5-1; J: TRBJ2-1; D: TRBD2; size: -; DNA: TGCGCCAGCAGCTATGGACTAGCGGGAACTTCCTCCTACAATGAGCAGTTCTTC; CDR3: CASSYGLAGTSSYNEQFF
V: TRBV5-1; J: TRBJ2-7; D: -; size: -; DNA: TGCGCCAGCGCCTTAGGGAGCGGTACTTGGTACGAGCAGTACTTC; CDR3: CASALGSGTWYEQYF
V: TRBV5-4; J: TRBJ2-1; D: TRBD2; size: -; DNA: TGTGCCAGCAGCTTGGTTGGACTAGCGGTTGGTGAGCAGTTCTTC; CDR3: CASSLVGLAVGEQFF
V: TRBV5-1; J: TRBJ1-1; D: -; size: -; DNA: TGCGCCAGCAGCTTGGCACAGCCAGGTAACTCTGAAGCTTTCTTT; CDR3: CASSLAQPGNSEAFF
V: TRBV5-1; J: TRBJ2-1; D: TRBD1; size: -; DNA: TGCGCCAGCAGCCTGGACAGGCCAACCTACAATGAGCAGTTCTTC; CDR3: CASSLDRPTYNEQFF